Listed below are T cell receptor beta chains from one sample, sequenced in a study of early T cells in non-severe SARS-CoV-2 infection. TCRdb reprocessed the 5' RACE reads with MiXCR, giving one entry per CDR3 protein. Seen here are about 97,000 distinct CDR3 sequences, approximately 10% observed once, and the top ten hold about 4.5%. The input for sequencing was whole blood, taken at baseline. The source is an adult who was a healthcare worker with PCR-confirmed SARS-CoV-2 infection or an uninfected control (not recorded which). CDR3s include the opening cysteine and the closing phenylalanine or tryptophan. Each record gives: J gene, D gene, clone size, V gene, CDR3 protein, CDR3 DNA. The D gene is left open where the match is weak. The size field is filled for only some rows; it gives once, few, many or a size class.

j_gene: TRBJ1-1
d_gene: -
abundance: few
v_gene: TRBV29-1
CDR3aa: CSARTGGDTEAFF
CDR3nt: TGCAGCGCCCGGACGGGGGGGGACACTGAAGCTTTCTTT

j_gene: TRBJ2-7
d_gene: -
abundance: few
v_gene: TRBV25-1
CDR3aa: CASRTPGYLTYEQYF
CDR3nt: TGTGCCAGCAGGACACCGGGCTACCTCACCTACGAGCAGTACTTC

j_gene: TRBJ2-7
d_gene: TRBD2
abundance: few
v_gene: TRBV20-1
CDR3aa: CSAERSSGRFYEQYF
CDR3nt: TGCAGTGCGGAGAGGTCTAGCGGGAGGTTCTACGAGCAGTACTTC

j_gene: TRBJ1-1
d_gene: TRBD1
abundance: few
v_gene: TRBV28
CDR3aa: CASSLLGQGLPEAFF
CDR3nt: TGTGCCAGCAGTTTACTAGGACAGGGGCTACCTGAAGCTTTCTTT

j_gene: TRBJ2-7
d_gene: -
abundance: many
v_gene: TRBV4-2
CDR3aa: CASSPSRSTEQYF
CDR3nt: TGTGCCAGCAGCCCCTCCCGGTCTACTGAGCAGTACTTC

j_gene: TRBJ2-7
d_gene: -
abundance: -
v_gene: TRBV20-1
CDR3aa: CSARGPLEQYF
CDR3nt: TGCAGTGCTAGAGGACCGCTAGAGCAGTACTTC

j_gene: TRBJ2-3
d_gene: -
abundance: -
v_gene: TRBV7-8
CDR3aa: CASSYDTYTDTQYF
CDR3nt: TGTGCCAGCAGCTACGACACCTACACAGATACGCAGTATTTT

j_gene: TRBJ2-7
d_gene: TRBD2
abundance: -
v_gene: TRBV7-9
CDR3aa: CASSFSGRSNEQYF
CDR3nt: TGTGCCAGCAGCTTTAGCGGGAGGAGCAACGAGCAGTACTTC

j_gene: TRBJ1-6
d_gene: -
abundance: many
v_gene: TRBV5-1
CDR3aa: CASSLEIGSPLHF
CDR3nt: TGCGCCAGCAGCTTGGAAATCGGTTCACCCCTCCACTTT

j_gene: TRBJ2-3
d_gene: TRBD2
abundance: few
v_gene: TRBV20-1
CDR3aa: CSARDSSGSSGDTQYF
CDR3nt: TGCAGTGCTAGGGACTCTAGCGGGAGTTCGGGAGATACGCAGTATTTT

j_gene: TRBJ1-1
d_gene: -
abundance: few
v_gene: TRBV10-2
CDR3aa: CASHWSRAVGTEAFF
CDR3nt: TGCGCCAGTCATTGGTCCAGGGCGGTTGGCACTGAAGCTTTCTTT

j_gene: TRBJ1-6
d_gene: -
abundance: few
v_gene: TRBV30
CDR3aa: CAWSPQQDSPLHF
CDR3nt: TGTGCCTGGAGTCCACAGCAGGACTCACCCCTCCACTTT

j_gene: TRBJ2-3
d_gene: -
abundance: -
v_gene: TRBV6-4
CDR3aa: CASSEMAGETDTQYF
CDR3nt: TGTGCCAGCAGTGAGATGGCAGGGGAGACAGATACGCAGTATTTT

j_gene: TRBJ1-1
d_gene: -
abundance: -
v_gene: TRBV7-2
CDR3aa: CASSPGGGTAAFF
CDR3nt: TGTGCCAGCAGCCCCGGCGGGGGGACGGCGGCTTTCTTT

j_gene: TRBJ2-7
d_gene: -
abundance: many
v_gene: TRBV28
CDR3aa: CASTGQPYEQYF
CDR3nt: TGTGCCAGCACAGGACAACCCTACGAGCAGTACTTC

j_gene: TRBJ1-1
d_gene: TRBD1
abundance: -
v_gene: TRBV30
CDR3aa: CAWSWTGTGDTEAFF
CDR3nt: TGTGCCTGGAGCTGGACAGGCACTGGGGACACTGAAGCTTTCTTT

j_gene: TRBJ2-7
d_gene: -
abundance: -
v_gene: TRBV27
CDR3aa: CASSLRGPYSYEQYF
CDR3nt: TGTGCCAGCAGTTTACGCGGGCCGTACTCCTACGAGCAGTACTTC

j_gene: TRBJ2-5
d_gene: TRBD1
abundance: few
v_gene: TRBV20-1
CDR3aa: CSARGDRGLGTQYF
CDR3nt: TGCAGTGCTAGAGGGGACAGGGGGTTGGGGACCCAGTACTTC

j_gene: TRBJ2-5
d_gene: -
abundance: -
v_gene: TRBV5-4
CDR3aa: CASSLAGRIGETQYF
CDR3nt: TGTGCCAGCAGCTTGGCCGGGAGAATCGGGGAGACCCAGTACTTC

j_gene: TRBJ2-1
d_gene: -
abundance: -
v_gene: TRBV13
CDR3aa: CASRRYQVGNEQFF
CDR3nt: TGTGCCAGCAGACGATATCAAGTGGGCAATGAGCAGTTCTTC

j_gene: TRBJ1-5
d_gene: -
abundance: many
v_gene: TRBV19
CDR3aa: CASNRYNQPQHF
CDR3nt: TGTGCCAGTAACCGTTATAATCAGCCCCAGCATTTT

j_gene: TRBJ1-2
d_gene: -
abundance: few
v_gene: TRBV12-3/TRBV12-4
CDR3aa: CASSSRRQPHYGYTF
CDR3nt: TGTGCCAGCAGTTCCCGACGACAGCCTCACTATGGCTACACCTTC

j_gene: TRBJ1-1
d_gene: -
abundance: -
v_gene: TRBV6-6
CDR3aa: CASRGEAEAFF
CDR3nt: TGTGCCAGCAGAGGTGAGGCTGAAGCTTTCTTT

j_gene: TRBJ2-1
d_gene: -
abundance: -
v_gene: TRBV5-4
CDR3aa: CASSYQGRDEQFF
CDR3nt: TGTGCCAGCAGCTATCAGGGTAGAGATGAGCAGTTCTTC

j_gene: TRBJ2-3
d_gene: -
abundance: few
v_gene: TRBV3-1
CDR3aa: CASSQQLASRWNTQYF
CDR3nt: TGTGCCAGCAGCCAGCAACTAGCTTCCCGGTGGAATACGCAGTATTTT

j_gene: TRBJ1-5
d_gene: -
abundance: many
v_gene: TRBV6-1
CDR3aa: CASLLWGHQPQHF
CDR3nt: TGTGCCAGTCTCCTATGGGGCCATCAGCCCCAGCATTTT

j_gene: TRBJ2-7
d_gene: TRBD2
abundance: -
v_gene: TRBV29-1
CDR3aa: CSVGGLAGVIEQYF
CDR3nt: TGCAGCGTTGGAGGACTAGCGGGAGTTATCGAGCAGTACTTC

j_gene: TRBJ2-2
d_gene: TRBD2
abundance: -
v_gene: TRBV7-6
CDR3aa: CASSSESGDGELFF
CDR3nt: TGTGCCAGCAGCTCAGAAAGCGGGGATGGGGAGCTGTTTTTT

j_gene: TRBJ2-3
d_gene: -
abundance: many
v_gene: TRBV14
CDR3aa: CASSPHGRGPVDTQYF
CDR3nt: TGTGCCAGCAGCCCCCACGGACGGGGCCCCGTGGATACGCAGTATTTT

j_gene: TRBJ2-1
d_gene: -
abundance: -
v_gene: TRBV5-8
CDR3aa: CASSLGDTPGNEQFF
CDR3nt: TGTGCCAGCAGCTTGGGGGACACCCCAGGCAATGAGCAGTTCTTC

j_gene: TRBJ1-6
d_gene: -
abundance: -
v_gene: TRBV6-6
CDR3aa: CASSMSNSPLHF
CDR3nt: TGTGCCAGCAGTATGAGTAATTCACCCCTCCACTTT

j_gene: TRBJ2-2
d_gene: -
abundance: few
v_gene: TRBV6-6
CDR3aa: CASRNENTGELFF
CDR3nt: TGTGCCAGCAGGAACGAGAACACCGGGGAGCTGTTTTTT

j_gene: TRBJ2-7
d_gene: -
abundance: -
v_gene: TRBV20-1
CDR3aa: CSASKRSTYEQYF
CDR3nt: TGCAGTGCTAGCAAGCGGAGTACTTACGAGCAGTACTTC

j_gene: TRBJ2-3
d_gene: -
abundance: -
v_gene: TRBV5-1
CDR3aa: CASSTMTSTDTQYF
CDR3nt: TGCGCCAGCAGCACGATGACTAGCACAGATACGCAGTATTTT

j_gene: TRBJ2-7
d_gene: -
abundance: many
v_gene: TRBV5-8
CDR3aa: CASSSGLAYEQYF
CDR3nt: TGTGCCAGCAGCTCCGGACTTGCCTACGAGCAGTACTTC

j_gene: TRBJ1-2
d_gene: -
abundance: -
v_gene: TRBV20-1
CDR3aa: CSARDDGYGYTF
CDR3nt: TGCAGTGCTAGAGATGATGGCTATGGCTACACCTTC

j_gene: TRBJ2-7
d_gene: -
abundance: few
v_gene: TRBV5-1
CDR3aa: CASSPDGFSYEQYF
CDR3nt: TGCGCCAGCAGCCCGGACGGCTTCTCCTACGAGCAGTACTTC

j_gene: TRBJ1-3
d_gene: -
abundance: -
v_gene: TRBV6-5
CDR3aa: CASSIEGGLSGNTIYF
CDR3nt: TGTGCCAGCAGTATCGAGGGGGGTCTCTCTGGAAACACCATATATTTT

j_gene: TRBJ2-7
d_gene: TRBD1
abundance: few
v_gene: TRBV5-1
CDR3aa: CASKTPGQGPYEQYF
CDR3nt: TGCGCCAGTAAGACTCCGGGACAGGGTCCCTACGAGCAGTACTTC

j_gene: TRBJ1-3
d_gene: -
abundance: -
v_gene: TRBV11-2
CDR3aa: CASSLTQLSSGNTIYF
CDR3nt: TGTGCCAGCAGCTTAACGCAGCTCTCCTCTGGAAACACCATATATTTT

j_gene: TRBJ2-2
d_gene: -
abundance: many
v_gene: TRBV27
CDR3aa: CASSSLVWGANTGELFF
CDR3nt: TGTGCCAGCAGTTCACTAGTATGGGGCGCGAACACCGGGGAGCTGTTTTTT

j_gene: TRBJ1-2
d_gene: -
abundance: few
v_gene: TRBV19
CDR3aa: CASRISYGYTF
CDR3nt: TGTGCCTCCCGGATCTCCTATGGCTACACCTTC

j_gene: TRBJ1-1
d_gene: -
abundance: few
v_gene: TRBV30
CDR3aa: CAWTTLRFITEAFF
CDR3nt: TGTGCCTGGACTACCCTCAGGTTTATCACTGAAGCTTTCTTT

j_gene: TRBJ2-3
d_gene: -
abundance: -
v_gene: TRBV28
CDR3aa: CASSPRPTDTQYF
CDR3nt: TGTGCCAGCAGTCCCCGGCCTACAGATACGCAGTATTTT

j_gene: TRBJ1-1
d_gene: -
abundance: -
v_gene: TRBV3-1
CDR3aa: CASSQDWSGTEAFF
CDR3nt: TGTGCCAGCAGCCAAGACTGGAGTGGTACTGAAGCTTTCTTT

j_gene: TRBJ1-1
d_gene: -
abundance: many
v_gene: TRBV12-3/TRBV12-4
CDR3aa: CASSGDSRSTEAFF
CDR3nt: TGTGCCAGCAGTGGGGACTCGAGGAGCACTGAAGCTTTCTTT

j_gene: TRBJ1-6
d_gene: -
abundance: few
v_gene: TRBV5-1
CDR3aa: CASSIGYQVSPLHF
CDR3nt: TGCGCCAGCTCTATCGGCTATCAAGTTTCACCCCTCCACTTT

j_gene: TRBJ2-3
d_gene: -
abundance: -
v_gene: TRBV15
CDR3aa: CATSLLGAESTDTQYF
CDR3nt: TGTGCCACCAGCCTATTGGGGGCAGAAAGCACAGATACGCAGTATTTT

j_gene: TRBJ2-3
d_gene: -
abundance: -
v_gene: TRBV12-3/TRBV12-4
CDR3aa: CASSLASRDTQYF
CDR3nt: TGTGCCAGCAGTTTAGCCTCCAGGGATACGCAGTATTTT

j_gene: TRBJ2-4
d_gene: TRBD1
abundance: many
v_gene: TRBV4-2
CDR3aa: CASSQDSFDRAF
CDR3nt: TGTGCCAGCAGCCAAGATAGTTTCGACAGGGCCTTC

j_gene: TRBJ2-7
d_gene: -
abundance: many
v_gene: TRBV29-1
CDR3aa: CSVGVGDTYEQYF
CDR3nt: TGCAGCGTGGGAGTCGGGGATACCTACGAGCAGTACTTC

j_gene: TRBJ2-7
d_gene: TRBD1
abundance: -
v_gene: TRBV14
CDR3aa: CASSQTLGTVEQYF
CDR3nt: TGTGCCAGCAGCCAAACCCTCGGGACAGTTGAGCAGTACTTC

j_gene: TRBJ2-5
d_gene: -
abundance: many
v_gene: TRBV20-1
CDR3aa: CSASETGEETQYF
CDR3nt: TGCAGTGCTAGCGAAACAGGAGAAGAGACCCAGTACTTC

j_gene: TRBJ2-1
d_gene: -
abundance: few
v_gene: TRBV5-4
CDR3aa: CASSSGPQASNEQFF
CDR3nt: TGTGCCAGCAGCTCCGGCCCCCAGGCGAGCAATGAGCAGTTCTTC

j_gene: TRBJ1-1
d_gene: TRBD1
abundance: -
v_gene: TRBV27
CDR3aa: CASSVRQGIAEAFF
CDR3nt: TGTGCCAGCAGTGTCAGACAGGGTATCGCTGAAGCTTTCTTT

j_gene: TRBJ1-2
d_gene: -
abundance: once
v_gene: TRBV7-3
CDR3aa: CASSPSGGLGYGYTF
CDR3nt: TGTGCCAGCAGCCCCAGTGGGGGGCTAGGCTATGGCTACACCTTC

j_gene: TRBJ2-6
d_gene: TRBD1
abundance: few
v_gene: TRBV24-1
CDR3aa: CATSEGQSAGANVLTF
CDR3nt: TGTGCCACCAGTGAGGGACAGTCCGCTGGGGCCAACGTCCTGACTTTC